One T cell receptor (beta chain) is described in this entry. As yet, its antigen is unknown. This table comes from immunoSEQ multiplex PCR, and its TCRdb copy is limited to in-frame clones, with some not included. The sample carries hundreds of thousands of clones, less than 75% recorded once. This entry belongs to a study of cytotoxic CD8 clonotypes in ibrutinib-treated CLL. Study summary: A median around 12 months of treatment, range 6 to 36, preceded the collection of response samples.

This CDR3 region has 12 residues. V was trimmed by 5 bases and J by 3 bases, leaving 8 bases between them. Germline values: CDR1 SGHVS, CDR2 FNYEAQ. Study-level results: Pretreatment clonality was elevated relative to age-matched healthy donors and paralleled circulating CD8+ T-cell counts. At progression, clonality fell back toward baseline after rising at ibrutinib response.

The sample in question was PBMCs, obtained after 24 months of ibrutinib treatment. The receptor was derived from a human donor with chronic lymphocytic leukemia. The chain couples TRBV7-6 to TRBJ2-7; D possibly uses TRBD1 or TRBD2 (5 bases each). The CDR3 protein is CASSTGGYEQYF. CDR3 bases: TGTGCCAGCAGCACAGGAGGCTACGAGCAGTACTTC.